The next 21 T cell receptor beta chains were all read from a single sample in a study of blood T cell repertoires in COVID-19. Produced via immunoSEQ multiplex PCR; TCRdb's table is partial and in-frame only. Of about 150,000 clones in the sample, 75% to 90% are singletons; the top ten hold 13%. The sequenced sample was peripheral blood. The receptors were sampled from a man between 18 and 35 years old with COVID-19, enrolled during active disease.

A few counts support this clone. The rearrangement links TRBV18 to TRBJ2-7; possibly TRBD1 for D (5 bases). Deletions cut 2 bases from V and 2 bases from J, with 10 bases between. The CDR3 is made up of 14 amino acids. CDR1 and CDR2 from the germline V gene are KGHSH and LQKENI. The CDR3 bases are TGTGCCAGCTCACCAAACCTGGACACCTACGAGCAGTACTTC. It translates to CASSPNLDTYEQYF.

The rearrangement links TRBV6-5 to TRBJ2-3, with D perhaps matching TRBD1 (5 bases). The ends were cut back, 6 bases at V and 2 bases at J, with 15 bases in the middle. This CDR3 is built from 15 residues. The germline V gene encodes CDR1 MNHEY and CDR2 SVGAGI. CDR3 sequence reads: CASRPVDSYTDTQYF. As DNA, the CDR3 is TGTGCCAGCAGACCCGTCGACAGCTACACAGATACGCAGTATTTT.

The chain carries TRBV28 and TRBJ2-6; D is possibly TRBD1 (6 bases). The CDR3 spans 18 residues. V lost 5 bases to trimming and J lost 4 bases, with 21 bases between them. CDR1 and CDR2 from the germline V gene are MDHEN and SYDVKM. CDR3 DNA sequence: TGTGCCAGCAGTAGGGGACAAGGATCCCCTGACGGGGCCAACGTCCTGACTTTC. Its translation is CASSRGQGSPDGANVLTF.

The chain has TRBV11-2 and TRBJ2-3, with TRBD2 matching 9 bases. Germline V CDR1 and CDR2: SGHAT, FQNNGV. V trimming: 3 bases; J trimming: 5 bases; junction bases outside the gene matches: 6. This CDR3 comprises 15 residues. The CDR3: CASSFRGRGIDTQYF. The DNA for the CDR3 is TGTGCCAGCAGCTTCCGCGGGAGGGGGATAGATACGCAGTATTTT.

This clone was observed a single time. This chain uses TRBV28 with TRBJ2-3; 13 bases are a match to TRBD2. This CDR3 has 16 amino acids. Germline V CDR1 and CDR2: MDHEN, SYDVKM. J lost 7 bases, V lost 5 bases, and 9 bases had no gene match. DNA for the CDR3: TGTGCCAGCAGTCGAAGGACTAGCGGGAGACGTAATACGCAGTATTTT. This encodes CASSRRTSGRRNTQYF.

The rearrangement links TRBV6-1 to TRBJ1-2; D may be TRBD1 (6 bases). CDR3 length: 14 residues. The germline V and J ends were trimmed by 2 bases and 5 bases, with 12 bases remaining between them. In germline, CDR1 is MNHNS, CDR2 SASEGT. Here the CDR3 reads CASSERTAVYGYTF. In DNA form, the CDR3 reads TGTGCCAGCAGTGAACGGACAGCCGTATATGGCTACACCTTC.

This chain joins TRBV11-3 and TRBJ2-2, with a weak D call TRBD1 (6 bases). Germline CDR1 SGHNT, CDR2 YENEEA. The CDR3 contains 14 residues. V dropped 5 bases and J dropped 4 bases, with 11 bases sitting between them. The CDR3 DNA reads as TGTGCCAGCAGCCTCAGGGGCCCCACCGGGGAGCTGTTTTTT. Protein product: CASSLRGPTGELFF.

This chain joins TRBV2 and TRBJ2-7; TRBD2 matches 10 bases. In germline, CDR1 is SNHLY, CDR2 FYNNEI. The CDR3 has 13 residues. Unmatched junction bases numbered 7, after V lost 7 bases and J lost 7 bases. CDR3 sequence (DNA): TGTGCCAGCAAAGCGGGAGGGCCAAGAGAGCAGTACTTC. Translated: CASKAGGPREQYF.

The chain carries TRBV5-5 and TRBJ2-2; 8 bases are shared with TRBD1. The J segment lost 3 bases and the V segment lost 4 bases, leaving 5 bases of the junction unmatched. Germline assignment: CDR1 SGHKS and CDR2 YYEKEE (reference sequence). The CDR3 extends over 15 amino acids. CDR3 sequence (DNA): TGTGCCAGCAGCCGACAGGGGCTGCACACCGGGGAGCTGTTTTTT. Translating it yields CASSRQGLHTGELFF.

The chain uses TRBV27 and TRBJ2-7; 10 bases are a match to TRBD1. The V segment lost 6 bases and the J segment 5 bases; nucleotides outside the gene matches: 4. This CDR3 is 13 amino acids long. Germline loops: CDR1 MNHEY, CDR2 SMNVEV (reference sequence). DNA of the CDR3: TGTGCCAGCAGATGGACAGGGGGGAACGAGCAGTACTTC. Amino acid sequence: CASRWTGGNEQYF.

CDR3 sequence reads: CASSIIQGGTPRYNEQFF. The CDR3 coding sequence is TGTGCCAGCAGCATTATACAGGGGGGGACACCAAGATACAATGAGCAGTTCTTC. The genes are TRBV11-2 and TRBJ2-1, with a tentative D call TRBD1 (8 bases). Trimming stripped 5 bases from V and 4 bases from J, with 24 bases between. CDR3 length equals 18 residues. CDR1 is SGHAT, CDR2 FQNNGV, per germline.

The chain links TRBV5-1 to TRBJ1-1, with D possibly TRBD1 on 6 matching bases. The germline CDR1 and CDR2 sequences are SGHRS and YFSETQ. V was pared by 4 bases and J by 0 bases, with 13 bases between. The CDR3 has 15 amino acids. The CDR3 DNA reads as TGCGCCAGCAGCGCCGAACAGGGATTGAACACTGAAGCTTTCTTT. It specifies CASSAEQGLNTEAFF.

The chain links TRBV14 to TRBJ2-3; the D gene is possibly TRBD1 (6 bases). V lost 0 bases and J 7 bases, leaving 17 bases between the germline ends. CDR1 and CDR2 from the germline V gene are SGHDN and FVKESK. This CDR3 has 16 residues. The CDR3 region is CASSQDIGQGINTQYF. CDR3 sequence (DNA): TGTGCCAGCAGCCAAGATATCGGGCAGGGGATTAATACGCAGTATTTT.

This clone is a singleton in its sample. The chain links TRBV15 to TRBJ2-2; possible D gene TRBD1, 6 bases. The germline CDR1 and CDR2 sequences are LNHNV and YYDKDF (reference sequence). The CDR3 extends over 13 amino acids. Deletions cut 2 bases from V and 11 bases from J, with 12 bases between. Here the CDR3 reads CATSRYDRTELFF. Written as DNA, the CDR3 is TGTGCCACCAGCAGATACGACAGGACAGAGCTGTTTTTT.

The chain couples TRBV6-5 to TRBJ2-7, with TRBD2 matching over 7 bases. Germline V gives CDR1 MNHEY, CDR2 SVGAGI. Trimming cost V 2 bases and J 2 bases; bases outside gene matches: 3. The CDR3 is made up of 14 amino acids. This chain's CDR3 is CASSYRGDAYEQYF. The CDR3 bases are TGTGCCAGCAGTTACCGGGGGGATGCCTACGAGCAGTACTTC.

The chain links TRBV6-5 to TRBJ2-5; D gene uncertain. Trimming took off 2 bases at V and 5 bases at J, with 12 bases between the two ends. Per the germline V gene, CDR1 is MNHEY and CDR2 is SVGAGI. The CDR3 covers 14 residues. CDR3 sequence (DNA): TGTGCCAGCAGTTACCTAAAGACCGGGGAGACCCAGTACTTC. As protein: CASSYLKTGETQYF.

This rearrangement joins TRBV4-1 to TRBJ2-1; perhaps TRBD1 as D (5 bases). The CDR3 length is 12 residues. From germline, CDR1 is MGHRA and CDR2 YSYEKL. Trimming took 4 bases from V and 8 from J, leaving 9 bases between them. CDR3 coding DNA: TGCGCCAGCAGCCCCCTAGGGGATGAGCAGTTCTTC. Translation: CASSPLGDEQFF.

The rearrangement uses TRBV10-3 and TRBJ2-7, with D unclear. The germline CDR1 and CDR2 sequences are ENHRY and SYGVKD. V lost 6 bases and J lost 0, with 12 bases in between. The CDR3 length is 14 residues. The CDR3 region is CAISSSSGSYEQYF. The CDR3 nucleotides read TGTGCCATCAGCAGCAGCTCGGGCTCCTACGAGCAGTACTTC.

The rearrangement joins TRBV2 to TRBJ2-1; D perhaps matches TRBD1 (6 bases). V gave up 6 bases and J gave up 0 bases, with 12 bases separating them. The CDR3 covers 15 residues. Germline V gene lookup returns CDR1 SNHLY and CDR2 FYNNEI. The CDR3 DNA reads as TGTGCCAGCAGGGCTGGGACAAACTCCTACAATGAGCAGTTCTTC. Translation gives CASRAGTNSYNEQFF.

The CDR3 here is CASSYINEQFF. For the CDR3, the DNA is TGTGCCAGCAGCTACATCAATGAGCAGTTCTTC. The V call is TRBV14, the J call TRBJ2-1; no reliable D call. CDR3 size: 11 residues. Trimming removed 5 bases from V and 6 bases from J, with 5 bases in between. The germline V gene has CDR1 SGHDN and CDR2 FVKESK.

The chain combines TRBV11-3 with TRBJ2-7; TRBD2 agrees at 10 bases. The V gene's germline CDR1 is SGHNT and CDR2 YENEEA. V was clipped by 1 base and J by 3 bases; unmatched bases: 9. The CDR3 totals 17 residues. CDR3 bases: TGTGCCAGCAGCTTAGGTGGGGCTAGCGGGAGCGGCTACGAGCAGTACTTC. It specifies CASSLGGASGSGYEQYF.